This T cell receptor beta chain was retrieved from a study of intratumoral heterogeneity in liver cancer. Broader study findings: The authors noted under-sampled tumor-infiltrating lymphocyte representation as a limitation.

Repertoires were generated with immunoSEQ multiplex PCR, while TCRdb's copy carries only in-frame clones and drops some. Seen here are 5,500 to 7,500 clones, around 68% observed once, and the top ten hold roughly 22%. Early-stage hepatocellular carcinoma patients were treatment-naïve prior to resection. No macroscopic necrosis or hemorrhage was seen in sampled areas. This CDR3 has 15 residues. The ends lost 1 base at V and 6 bases at J; junction bases unmatched: 8. CDR1 and CDR2 (germline): LGHNA, YNFKEQ. Concerning this clone: Antigen: not known.

V and J are TRBV4-2 and TRBJ1-2; 7 bases fit TRBD1. The sequence derives from a man aged 65-85 years with hepatocellular carcinoma. The specimen comprised tumor-adjacent normal tissue, sampled before any cancer treatment. CDR3 in amino acids: CASSQGIRGKDGYTF. The CDR3 coding sequence is TGTGCCAGCAGCCAAGGTATCAGGGGGAAAGATGGCTACACCTTC.